Listed here are 24 T cell receptor beta chains from one sample, sequenced in a study of PD-L1 blockade in urothelial cancer. Using immunoSEQ multiplex PCR, the repertoire was profiled, and TCRdb retains in-frame clones only, with some absent. The data show 35,000 to 45,000 clones, with approximately 80% seen just once and around 3.7% held by the top ten. Sequenced material: PBMCs, taken around atezolizumab (anti-PD-L1) treatment. All receptors come from a man aged 65 to 79 with urothelial cancer.

V usage is TRBV7-9 and J usage is TRBJ1-1; D uncertain. Trimming took off 0 bases at V and 4 bases at J, with 12 bases between the two ends. This CDR3 has 15 residues. Germline CDR1 is SEHNR and CDR2 is FQNEAQ (reference sequence). CDR3 residues: CASSLAGGLSTEAFF. In DNA form, the CDR3 reads TGTGCCAGCAGCTTAGCGGGCGGACTGAGCACTGAAGCTTTCTTT. The full variable domain, rest sourced from reference TRBV7-9 and TRBJ1-1, is DTGVSQNPRHKITKRGQNVTFRCDPISEHNRLYWYRQTLGQGPEFLTYFQNEAQLEKSRLLSDRFSAERPKGSFSTLEIQRTEQGDSAMYLCASSLAGGLSTEAFFGQGTRLTVV.

The V call is TRBV9, the J call TRBJ1-1, with unresolved D. This CDR3 is 13 amino acids long. Germline V CDR1 and CDR2: SGDLS, YYNGEE. Trimming removed 3 bases at V and 0 bases at J, with 6 bases between. CDR3 sequence: CASSALMNTEAFF. The CDR3 DNA follows: TGTGCCAGCAGCGCCCTTATGAACACTGAAGCTTTCTTT.

This clone occurred a few times. This chain joins TRBV11-1 and TRBJ1-1, with 8 bases matching TRBD1. This CDR3 spans 15 amino acids. The germline V gene has CDR1 SGHAT and CDR2 FQDESV (reference sequence). V dropped 1 base and J dropped 5; count of bases not matched to a gene: 6. CDR3 loop: CASSLGNRGKTEAFF. CDR3 coding DNA: TGTGCCAGCAGCTTAGGAAACAGGGGGAAAACTGAAGCTTTCTTT.

The chain carries TRBV2 and TRBJ1-1; TRBD1 aligns across 8 bases. Germline assignment: CDR1 SNHLY and CDR2 FYNNEI. CDR3 length: 16 amino acids. Here the CDR3 reads CEGGPLVGRGRTEAFF. In nucleotides, the CDR3 is TGTGAAGGGGGGCCCTTAGTCGGCAGGGGGCGAACTGAAGCTTTCTTT. Full variable domain (remainder filled in from reference TRBV2 and TRBJ1-1): EPEVTQTPSHQVTQMGQEVILRCVPISNHLYFYWYRQILGQKVEFLVSFYNNEISEKSEIFDDQFSVERPDGSNFTLKIRSTKLEDSAMYFCEGGPLVGRGRTEAFFGQGTRLTVV.

This chain links TRBV29-1 with TRBJ1-5; 9 bases are shared with TRBD1. Germline V gene sequence: CDR1 SQVTM, CDR2 ANQGSEA. The V gene end was trimmed by 4 bases and the J gene end by 6 bases; junction bases not matched to a gene: 7. The CDR3 has 14 amino acids. CDR3 residues: CSVGGQGNGQPQHF. For the CDR3, the DNA is TGCAGCGTTGGGGGACAGGGAAACGGTCAGCCCCAGCATTTT.

V is TRBV7-2 and J is TRBJ1-3, with a tentative D call TRBD1 (5 bases). Looked up from germline, CDR1 is SGHTA and CDR2 is FQGNSA. The CDR3 runs to 15 residues. The V gene lost 6 bases and the J gene lost 0 bases, with 12 bases spanning the gap. The CDR3 nucleotides are TGTGCCAGCAGTTCTACAGGTTCCTCTGGAAACACCATATATTTT. Its protein is CASSSTGSSGNTIYF.

The CDR3 region is CASSLDRLAGVAGELFF. The DNA of the CDR3 is TGTGCCAGCAGCTTGGACCGACTAGCGGGGGTTGCCGGGGAGCTGTTTTTT. The chain has TRBV7-8 and TRBJ2-2; 12 bases are shared with TRBD2. With V trimmed by 3 bases and J by 6 bases, 8 bases remained unmatched. This CDR3 is 17 amino acids long. Germline lookup yields CDR1 SGHVS and CDR2 FQNEAQ.

The chain has TRBV7-8 and TRBJ1-4; maybe TRBD1 (5 bases). CDR3 length equals 16 residues. Germline values: CDR1 SGHVS, CDR2 FQNEAQ. V was pared by 2 bases and J by 4 bases, with 14 bases between. The CDR3 is CASSLSRGAGNEKLFF. The CDR3 nucleotides read TGTGCCAGCAGCTTATCGCGGGGCGCCGGTAATGAAAAACTGTTTTTT. Full variable domain (outside the CDR3, taken from reference TRBV7-8 and TRBJ1-4): GAGVSQSPRYKVAKRGQDVALRCDPISGHVSLFWYQQALGQGPEFLTYFQNEAQLDKSGLPSDRFFAERPEGSVSTLKIQRTQQEDSAVYLCASSLSRGAGNEKLFFGSGTQLSVL.

The chain carries TRBV6-1 and TRBJ2-1; 8 nucleotides line up with TRBD2. The germline CDR1 and CDR2 sequences are MNHNS and SASEGT. This CDR3 has 15 residues. V lost 6 bases and J lost 1; bases outside the gene matches: 5. For the CDR3, the DNA is TGTGCCAGCAGGCGCGGGACTAGTTCCTACAATGAGCAGTTCTTC. Its translation: CASRRGTSSYNEQFF.

The chain combines TRBV6-5 with TRBJ2-7; TRBD1 matches 9 bases. The CDR3 consists of 14 residues. CDR1 is MNHEY and CDR2 is SVGAGI in the germline V gene. Trimming removed 5 bases from V and 5 bases from J; junction bases left unmatched: 7. In DNA form, the CDR3 reads TGTGCCAGCAGTCGGGGGACAGGGATCAACGAGCAGTACTTC. It is translated as CASSRGTGINEQYF.

This clone came up a few times. This chain connects TRBV19 to TRBJ2-1; D unclear. The CDR3 totals 17 residues. Germline CDR1 reads LNHDA; CDR2 reads SQIVND (reference sequence). Trimming cost V 0 bases and J 0 bases, with 12 bases left between them. The CDR3 is CASSIDGPPSSYNEQFF. The CDR3 DNA reads TGTGCCAGTAGTATAGATGGGCCGCCGAGCTCCTACAATGAGCAGTTCTTC.

The rearrangement uses TRBV4-3 and TRBJ1-1; TRBD1 aligns across 7 bases. Germline values: CDR1 LGHNA, CDR2 YSLEER. Trimming cost V 2 bases and J 8 bases; bases outside gene matches: 8. The CDR3 spans 14 residues. CDR3 residues: CASSQFTGQDEAFF. DNA for the CDR3: TGCGCCAGCAGCCAATTCACCGGACAGGACGAAGCTTTCTTT.

V and J are TRBV6-6 and TRBJ1-1, with 9 bases identical to TRBD1. The germline CDR1 and CDR2 sequences are MNHNY and SVGAGI (reference sequence). There are 12 residues in the CDR3. J gave up 7 bases and V 5 bases, and 2 bases lay outside the gene matches. The CDR3 is CASSQGQGEAFF. Here the CDR3 DNA reads TGTGCCAGCAGTCAGGGACAGGGTGAAGCTTTCTTT.

The rearrangement joins TRBV7-9 to TRBJ1-1; 7 nucleotides align to TRBD1. This CDR3 is 11 amino acids long. CDR1 and CDR2 from the germline V gene are SEHNR and FQNEAQ (reference sequence). Unmatched junction bases numbered 9, after V lost 8 bases and J lost 12 bases. Here the CDR3 DNA reads TGTGCCAGCCGACAGGGCCGCTTAACTTTCTTT. Residues: CASRQGRLTFF.

V gene TRBV19 combines with J gene TRBJ2-2; possible D gene TRBD1, 6 bases. CDR1 and CDR2 from the germline V gene are LNHDA and SQIVND (reference sequence). V dropped 3 bases and J dropped 2 bases, with 13 bases sitting between them. The CDR3 is 16 residues long. The CDR3 coding sequence is TGTGCCAGTAGTATCGAGTTGGGGGCTAACACCGGGGAGCTGTTTTTT. Translated: CASSIELGANTGELFF.

This CDR3 is CASGFPGGWEQFF. The DNA for the CDR3 is TGTGCTAGTGGTTTTCCGGGAGGTTGGGAGCAGTTCTTC. The J gene is TRBJ2-1, the V gene TRBV12-5; 7 bases agree with TRBD2. The CDR3 spans 13 residues. The V gene end was trimmed by 3 bases and the J gene end by 10 bases; junction bases not matched to a gene: 6. The V gene's germline CDR1 is LGHNT and CDR2 FRNRAP.

J is TRBJ1-4 and V is TRBV19; 7 nucleotides agree with TRBD1. V lost 7 bases and J lost 7; bases outside the gene matches: 9. CDR3 length: 14 residues. In germline, CDR1 is LNHDA, CDR2 SQIVND (reference sequence). The chain's CDR3 is CASNDRAQGEKLFF. The CDR3 DNA is TGTGCCAGTAACGACAGGGCTCAGGGTGAAAAACTGTTTTTT.

The CDR3 is CASSVGLMNTEAFF. In DNA, the CDR3 is TGTGCCAGCAGCGTAGGGCTCATGAACACTGAAGCTTTCTTT. V is TRBV9 and J is TRBJ1-1; D call uncertain. The CDR3 has 14 residues. The ends were cut back, 0 bases at V and 0 bases at J, with 6 bases in the middle. The germline V gene encodes CDR1 SGDLS and CDR2 YYNGEE.

The gene calls are TRBV5-1 and TRBJ1-1; TRBD1 is a possible D gene (6 bases). The germline gives CDR1 SGHRS, CDR2 YFSETQ. Trimming removed 4 bases from V and 8 bases from J, with 12 bases in between. CDR3 length: 12 amino acids. The CDR3 is CASSREGQEAFF. The CDR3 nucleotides are TGCGCCAGCAGCCGGGAAGGACAGGAAGCTTTCTTT.

This clone was found a few times. The V and J genes are TRBV7-9 and TRBJ2-7; no clear D gene. In germline, CDR1 is SEHNR, CDR2 FQNEAQ (reference sequence). The V end lost 4 bases, the J end lost 3 bases, and 7 bases lay between the germline ends. The CDR3 extends over 12 amino acids. The CDR3 is CASSSDNYEQYF. Here the CDR3 DNA reads TGTGCCAGCAGCTCCGACAACTACGAGCAGTACTTC. The full variable domain, in which reference TRBV7-9 and TRBJ2-7 provide the parts outside the CDR3, is DTGVSQNPRHKITKRGQNVTFRCDPISEHNRLYWYRQTLGQGPEFLTYFQNEAQLEKSRLLSDRFSAERPKGSFSTLEIQRTEQGDSAMYLCASSSDNYEQYFGPGTRLTVT.

This chain links TRBV5-1 with TRBJ2-1; D gene uncertain. V was shortened by 4 bases and J by 0 bases, with 5 bases between the two germline ends. Germline assignment: CDR1 SGHRS and CDR2 YFSETQ. The CDR3 has 13 amino acids. This chain's CDR3 is CASSPGSYNEQFF. For the CDR3, the DNA is TGCGCCAGCAGCCCGGGCTCCTACAATGAGCAGTTCTTC.

The chain links TRBV9 to TRBJ2-1; D ambiguous. This CDR3 is built from 16 residues. Germline V gene lookup returns CDR1 SGDLS and CDR2 YYNGEE. Between the trimmed V and J ends, which lost 0 bases and 0 bases, there was a span of 10 bases. CDR3 coding DNA: TGTGCCAGCAGCGTAGACTCGGCGGTCTCCTACAATGAGCAGTTCTTC. Translated, it gives CASSVDSAVSYNEQFF.

The chain couples TRBV19 to TRBJ2-2; TRBD1 is a possible D gene (6 bases). Germline CDR1 is LNHDA and CDR2 is SQIVND (reference sequence). CDR3 length: 14 amino acids. V gave up 8 bases and J gave up 1 base, with 11 bases separating them. CDR3 protein: CASSARGNTGELFF. The CDR3 nucleotides are TGTGCCAGTTCCGCCAGGGGGAACACCGGGGAGCTGTTTTTT.

J is TRBJ1-1 and V is TRBV15, with a possible D match to TRBD1 (6 bases). Germline V gene sequence: CDR1 LNHNV, CDR2 YYDKDF (reference sequence). The CDR3 totals 14 residues. Trimming removed 4 bases from V and 2 bases from J, with 11 bases in between. The CDR3: CATSTGQSNTEAFF. CDR3 nucleotide sequence: TGTGCCACCAGCACAGGACAGAGTAACACTGAAGCTTTCTTT.